Below are 31 T cell receptor beta chains sequenced from a single sample in a study of memory CD4+ T cells and cytomegalovirus serostatus. Single viable CD3+CD4+CD8-CD45RO+ cells were sorted as the memory CD4+ T cells. TCRdb's copy holds only in-frame clones and misses some; the assay was immunoSEQ multiplex PCR. The table shows tens of thousands of clones, with over 60% occurring only once. Sequenced: memory CD4+ T cells from blood. These receptors were taken from an adult in good health and CMV-seronegative.

This chain's CDR3 is CASSLAGAATEAFF. As DNA, the CDR3 is TGTGCCAGCAGCTTAGCCGGGGCGGCCACTGAAGCTTTCTTT. The J gene is TRBJ1-1, the V gene TRBV7-2; TRBD1 might be the D (5 bases). This CDR3 has 14 residues. CDR1 and CDR2 from the germline V gene are SGHTA and FQGNSA. V lost 0 bases and J lost 4, with 9 bases in between.

This rearrangement joins TRBV30 to TRBJ2-5, with TRBD1 matching over 11 bases. Germline V gene sequence: CDR1 GTSNPN, CDR2 SVGIG (reference sequence). This CDR3 has 14 residues. The V segment lost 2 bases and the J segment 6 bases; nucleotides outside the gene matches: 5. The chain's CDR3 is CAWSTGTGGQTQYF. The CDR3 coding sequence is TGTGCCTGGAGTACCGGGACAGGGGGACAGACCCAGTACTTC.

The CDR3 protein is CAWSSDRRLAKNIQYF. CDR3 DNA sequence: TGTGCCTGGAGTAGTGACCGCCGACTAGCCAAAAACATTCAGTACTTC. This sequence joins TRBV30 and TRBJ2-4; D unresolved. The V end lost 2 bases, the J end lost 0 bases, and 14 bases lay between the germline ends. CDR1 is GTSNPN, CDR2 SVGIG, per germline (reference sequence). The length of the CDR3 is 16 residues.

The chain combines TRBV29-1 with TRBJ1-2, with TRBD1 matching 7 bases. The germline CDR1 and CDR2 sequences are SQVTM and ANQGSEA. V was pared by 4 bases and J by 4 bases, with 9 bases of the junction left unmatched. CDR3 length: 14 amino acids. The CDR3 loop reads CSVGGHAGGYGYTF. The CDR3 nucleotides are TGCAGCGTTGGCGGGCACGCAGGGGGCTATGGCTACACCTTC.

The V call is TRBV6-5, the J call TRBJ2-1; TRBD2 agrees at 8 bases. V shed 0 bases, J shed 7 bases, and the junction held 8 bases outside the gene matches. The CDR3 length is 16 residues. Germline CDR1 MNHEY, CDR2 SVGAGI. As DNA, the CDR3 is TGTGCCAGCAGTTACTCGGCCGGGGGGGCCTGGAATGAGCAGTTCTTC. Translated: CASSYSAGGAWNEQFF.

The chain joins TRBV29-1 to TRBJ2-7; 7 bases align to TRBD1. The CDR3 is 12 amino acids. V was clipped by 6 bases and J by 5 bases; unmatched bases: 7. The V gene's germline CDR1 is SQVTM and CDR2 ANQGSEA. The CDR3 DNA reads as TGCAGCGTGAGGACAGGAGGCGACGAGCAGTACTTC. Translation: CSVRTGGDEQYF.

This clone was picked up one time. The chain joins TRBV6-5 to TRBJ2-7, with 8 bases lining up with TRBD2. CDR1 is MNHEY and CDR2 is SVGAGI in the germline V gene. Trimming removed 6 bases from V and 0 bases from J; junction bases left unmatched: 7. The CDR3 is 15 amino acids. DNA of the CDR3: TGTGCCAGCAGATACGAGCGGGGGCCCTCCTACGAGCAGTACTTC. Translation gives CASRYERGPSYEQYF.

This clone showed up just once. The chain uses TRBV6-5 and TRBJ1-5; TRBD1 agrees at 7 bases. The CDR3 is made up of 13 amino acids. V lost 5 bases, J lost 7 bases, and 5 bases stayed unmatched. Germline loops: CDR1 MNHEY, CDR2 SVGAGI. DNA of the CDR3: TGTGCCAGCAGTCCCGACAGGGTGCAGCCCCAGCATTTT. Its translation: CASSPDRVQPQHF.

The chain links TRBV20-1 to TRBJ2-7; the D is unclear. This CDR3 has 11 residues. CDR1 and CDR2 from the germline V gene are DFQATT and SNEGSKA (reference sequence). V was clipped by 3 bases and J by 4 bases, with 7 bases between them. CDR3 region: CSARVGYEQYF. For the CDR3, the DNA is TGCAGTGCTAGGGTAGGGTACGAGCAGTACTTC.

The chain recombines TRBV2 with TRBJ2-5; D unresolved. This CDR3 region has 13 residues. V dropped 5 bases and J dropped 1 base, with 8 bases sitting between them. Germline assignment: CDR1 SNHLY and CDR2 FYNNEI. The CDR3 sequence: CASSTQVQETQYF. The CDR3 nucleotides are TGTGCCAGCAGTACCCAGGTCCAAGAGACCCAGTACTTC.

The chain couples TRBV5-4 to TRBJ1-6; D might be TRBD1 (6 bases). The CDR3 runs 17 residues. V was shortened by 4 bases and J by 0 bases, with 14 bases between the two germline ends. CDR1 and CDR2 from the germline V gene are SGHNT and YYREEE (reference sequence). CDR3: CASSRNRASSYNSPLHF. Written as DNA, the CDR3 is TGTGCCAGCAGCCGGAACAGGGCCAGCTCCTATAATTCACCCCTCCACTTT.

The rearrangement links TRBV9 to TRBJ1-3, with D uncertain. Germline V gives CDR1 SGDLS, CDR2 YYNGEE. The CDR3 extends over 13 amino acids. The V and J ends lost 4 bases and 4 bases respectively, with 9 bases between them. The CDR3 loop reads CASSHPGGNTIYF. CDR3 DNA: TGTGCCAGCAGCCACCCGGGGGGAAACACCATATATTTT.

This clone has a single count. Different DNA sequences within this sample yield the same CDR3. V is TRBV2 and J is TRBJ1-5, with a weak D call TRBD1 (5 bases). This CDR3 is built from 13 residues. V lost 5 bases and J lost 7, with 12 bases in between. Germline-derived CDR1 and CDR2 are SNHLY and FYNNEI. CDR3 protein: CASSKGSGQPQHF. Written as DNA, the CDR3 is TGTGCCAGCAGTAAAGGTTCAGGGCAGCCCCAGCATTTT.

This clone was detected only once. Here the CDR3 DNA reads TGCGCCAGCAGGGATGGGACTAGCGGGGGGCTTACGCAGTATTTT. It codes for CASRDGTSGGLTQYF. J is TRBJ2-3 and V is TRBV5-1; 15 bases map to TRBD2. Germline trimming cut 5 bases from V and 8 bases from J; bases unmatched to any gene: 6. The CDR3 runs to 15 residues. Per germline, CDR1 SGHRS and CDR2 YFSETQ. Looking up the rest from reference TRBV5-1 and TRBJ2-3 gives the full variable domain: KAGVTQTPRYLIKTRGQQVTLSCSPISGHRSVSWYQQTPGQGLQFLFEYFSETQRNKGNFPGRFSGRQFSNSRSEMNVSTLELGDSALYLCASRDGTSGGLTQYFGPGTRLTVL.

The CDR3 nucleotides are TGTGCCAGCAGCCAAGACTTCGGAGCTTCAGAGACCCAGTACTTC. Amino acids: CASSQDFGASETQYF. This chain uses TRBV14 with TRBJ2-5; no clear D. V lost 0 bases to trimming and J lost 4 bases, with 12 bases between them. The CDR3 covers 15 residues. Germline lookup yields CDR1 SGHDN and CDR2 FVKESK.

The chain recombines TRBV29-1 with TRBJ2-3; 7 nucleotides line up with TRBD2. This CDR3 is built from 12 residues. V was clipped by 2 bases and J by 6 bases; unmatched bases: 2. Germline V gene sequence: CDR1 SQVTM, CDR2 ANQGSEA. The CDR3 sequence: CSVEPGGDTQYF. In nucleotides, the CDR3 is TGCAGCGTTGAACCGGGAGGCGATACGCAGTATTTT.

This chain links TRBV5-1 with TRBJ1-5; D is unresolved. V was trimmed by 4 bases and J by 7 bases, leaving 15 bases between them. Germline lookup yields CDR1 SGHRS and CDR2 YFSETQ. The CDR3 covers 14 residues. This CDR3 reads CASSLEPLGQPQHF. CDR3 nucleotide sequence: TGCGCCAGCAGCCTCGAACCCTTGGGACAGCCCCAGCATTTT. The full variable domain, in which reference TRBV5-1 and TRBJ1-5 provide the parts outside the CDR3, is KAGVTQTPRYLIKTRGQQVTLSCSPISGHRSVSWYQQTPGQGLQFLFEYFSETQRNKGNFPGRFSGRQFSNSRSEMNVSTLELGDSALYLCASSLEPLGQPQHFGDGTRLSIL.

The chain carries TRBV29-1 and TRBJ1-2; 8 bases are a match to TRBD1. V shed 5 bases and J 3 bases; nucleotides not matched to a gene: 5. The V gene's germline CDR1 is SQVTM and CDR2 ANQGSEA. This CDR3 has 13 residues. The CDR3 bases are TGCAGCGTTCGGCAGGGGGCAGACTATGGCTACACCTTC. Translated: CSVRQGADYGYTF.

V usage is TRBV6-1 and J usage is TRBJ1-3; 7 nucleotides align to TRBD1. V shed 4 bases and J 4 bases; nucleotides not matched to a gene: 1. CDR1 is MNHNS, CDR2 SASEGT, per germline. The CDR3 has 13 residues. The CDR3 nucleotides are TGTGCCAGCAGTGGGGACAGAGGAAACACCATATATTTT. Translated, it gives CASSGDRGNTIYF.

The V and J genes are TRBV20-1 and TRBJ2-1; no clear D gene. CDR3 size: 10 residues. Germline CDR1 reads DFQATT; CDR2 reads SNEGSKA (reference sequence). V gave up 3 bases and J gave up 8 bases, with 5 bases separating them. The CDR3 region has the DNA TGCAGTGCTAGGTTCCATGAGCAGTTCTTC. It specifies CSARFHEQFF.

The chain uses TRBV28 and TRBJ2-7; TRBD1 aligns across 7 bases. The junction had 5 bases not matched to a gene; V was cut back by 6 bases and J by 0 bases. Germline CDR1 reads MDHEN; CDR2 reads SYDVKM. The CDR3 spans 14 residues. CDR3 bases: TGTGCCAGCAGGGAGACAGGGATCTCCTACGAGCAGTACTTC. This encodes CASRETGISYEQYF. Using reference TRBV28 and TRBJ2-7 for the parts outside the CDR3, the full variable domain is DVKVTQSSRYLVKRTGEKVFLECVQDMDHENMFWYRQDPGLGLRLIYFSYDVKMKEKGDIPEGYSVSREKKERFSLILESASTNQTSMYLCASRETGISYEQYFGPGTRLTVT.

The chain has TRBV29-1 and TRBJ1-3, with TRBD1 matching over 7 bases. The CDR3 runs 14 residues. Germline assignment: CDR1 SQVTM and CDR2 ANQGSEA. Unmatched junction bases numbered 6, after V lost 3 bases and J lost 4 bases. Written as DNA, the CDR3 is TGCAGCGTTGATGTTAGGGGGCGAGGAAACACCATATATTTT. Protein sequence: CSVDVRGRGNTIYF.

V and J are TRBV29-1 and TRBJ2-3, with D unresolved. The V gene's germline CDR1 is SQVTM and CDR2 ANQGSEA. The CDR3 runs 11 residues. The V end was cut by 5 bases, the J end by 8 bases, with 11 bases between. The CDR3 protein is CSVPRGVTQYF. CDR3 sequence (DNA): TGCAGCGTTCCCCGTGGGGTTACGCAGTATTTT.

This clone was seen a single time. The chain uses TRBV6-5 and TRBJ1-1; D not certain. Germline CDR1 reads MNHEY; CDR2 reads SVGAGI. The CDR3 consists of 14 residues. V dropped 7 bases and J dropped 10 bases, with 22 bases sitting between them. The CDR3 spells CASTSPWDLKSAFF. CDR3 coding DNA: TGTGCCAGCACTTCCCCCTGGGATTTGAAGTCAGCTTTCTTT.

J is TRBJ1-2 and V is TRBV4-1; D perhaps matches TRBD1 (5 bases). There are 19 residues in the CDR3. V gave up 0 bases and J gave up 4 bases, with 24 bases separating them. Germline CDR1 is MGHRA and CDR2 is YSYEKL. CDR3 in DNA: TGCGCCAGCAGCCAAGAAAGCACGAGGCCCGCGGTGAGGGGCTATGGCTACACCTTC. Its protein product is CASSQESTRPAVRGYGYTF.

The chain has TRBV7-3 and TRBJ1-6; possibly TRBD1 for D (6 bases). The CDR3 has 15 amino acids. Trimming removed 5 bases at V and 4 bases at J, with 12 bases between. Germline CDR1 and CDR2: SGHTA and FQGTGA. The CDR3 DNA reads TGTGCCAGCAGCCCTAGGGGGGGGTATAATTCACCCCTCCACTTT. Encoded protein: CASSPRGGYNSPLHF.

In its sample, this clone was seen a few times. V usage is TRBV18 and J usage is TRBJ1-1, with 8 bases lining up with TRBD1. There are 13 residues in the CDR3. V dropped 4 bases and J dropped 5; count of bases not matched to a gene: 3. Germline V gene data show CDR1 as KGHSH and CDR2 as LQKENI. The CDR3 DNA sequence: TGTGCCAGCTCACTACAGGGGGGAACTGAAGCTTTCTTT. Residues: CASSLQGGTEAFF.

The chain has TRBV15 and TRBJ2-5; D possibly corresponds to TRBD2 (6 bases). This CDR3 contains 16 residues. In germline, CDR1 is LNHNV, CDR2 YYDKDF (reference sequence). The V gene lost 3 bases and the J gene lost 5 bases, with 19 bases spanning the gap. CDR3 loop: CATSSDVSGLRETQYF. The CDR3 nucleotides are TGTGCCACCAGCAGCGATGTGTCGGGACTTCGGGAGACCCAGTACTTC.

The V call is TRBV28, the J call TRBJ2-3; 8 bases align to TRBD1. Germline CDR1 and CDR2: MDHEN and SYDVKM. This CDR3 is built from 15 residues. The J segment lost 1 base and the V segment lost 8 bases, leaving 8 bases of the junction unmatched. CDR3 coding DNA: TGTGCCAGCGACAGCAGGGGGCGCGGCACAGATACGCAGTATTTT. Translation: CASDSRGRGTDTQYF.

The rearrangement links TRBV2 to TRBJ1-1, with a possible D match to TRBD1 (5 bases). The ends were cut back, 6 bases at V and 6 bases at J, with 14 bases in the middle. The CDR3 sequence is 13 residues long. CDR1 is SNHLY, CDR2 FYNNEI, per germline. CDR3 protein: CASRIRVGAEAFF. The CDR3, as DNA: TGTGCCAGCAGAATAAGGGTGGGGGCTGAAGCTTTCTTT.

This chain links TRBV15 with TRBJ1-2, with D perhaps matching TRBD1 (6 bases). V shed 3 bases and J shed 7 bases, with 15 bases lying between them. The CDR3 is made up of 14 amino acids. Germline V CDR1 and CDR2: LNHNV, YYDKDF (reference sequence). The CDR3 region is CATSRTRGGGGYTF. CDR3 nucleotides: TGTGCCACCAGCAGGACCCGGGGAGGGGGTGGCTACACCTTC.